Each of the 26 T cell receptor beta chains below was sequenced from the same sample in a study of beta chain features in type 1 diabetes. Expressed TCRB transcripts were sequenced because the entire RNA isolate underwent reverse transcription. Clones were read by immunoSEQ multiplex PCR, and TCRdb kept only the in-frame ones, dropping some. Of 350,000 to 400,000 clones listed, about 14% are singletons. Sequences were obtained from naive CD4+ T cells from blood. The source is a young woman in good health.

The V and J genes are TRBV4-1 and TRBJ2-3; 8 nucleotides align to TRBD2. CDR3 length: 19 amino acids. J was trimmed by 1 base and V by 0 bases; bases with no gene match: 12. Germline CDR1 is MGHRA and CDR2 is YSYEKL. This CDR3 is CASSQDLPSTSVRTDTQYF. In DNA, the CDR3 is TGCGCCAGCAGCCAAGACTTACCATCGACTAGCGTCCGCACAGATACGCAGTATTTT.

V is TRBV6-8 and J is TRBJ2-1, with TRBD2 as a possible D gene (7 bases). Per germline, CDR1 MNHGY and CDR2 SAAAGT. V lost 5 bases, J lost 0 bases, and 23 bases lay in between. The CDR3 consists of 19 residues. The CDR3 sequence is CASSPLLARGGTSYNEQFF. Here the CDR3 DNA reads TGTGCCAGCAGTCCTCTCCTGGCGAGGGGGGGGACCTCCTACAATGAGCAGTTCTTC.

A few counts support this clone. CDR3 sequence reads: CASQTQGRRTGELFF. The CDR3 DNA follows: TGTGCCAGCCAAACTCAGGGGCGAAGAACCGGGGAGCTGTTTTTT. The rearrangement uses TRBV6-5 and TRBJ2-2, with D maybe TRBD1 (6 bases). Germline V gene lookup returns CDR1 MNHEY and CDR2 SVGAGI. The V end was cut by 8 bases, the J end by 5 bases, with 18 bases between. This CDR3 region has 15 residues.

This clone appeared once. This chain joins TRBV15 and TRBJ2-7, with TRBD2 identical over 9 bases. Trimming cost V 0 bases and J 2 bases; bases outside gene matches: 11. The CDR3 is 18 amino acids. CDR1 is LNHNV, CDR2 YYDKDF, per germline (reference sequence). Written as DNA, the CDR3 is TGTGCCACCAGCAGAGAGTATAGCGGGAGTCGATTCGCCTACGAGCAGTACTTC. Amino acids: CATSREYSGSRFAYEQYF.

This clone was recorded a few times. The rearrangement joins TRBV7-6 to TRBJ2-1; 15 bases fit TRBD2. The CDR3 covers 18 residues. The V gene end was trimmed by 4 bases and the J gene end by 7 bases; junction bases not matched to a gene: 11. Germline values: CDR1 SGHVS, CDR2 FNYEAQ. CDR3 loop: CASSSPGLAGGSINEQFF. The CDR3 DNA is TGTGCCAGCAGCTCCCCCGGACTAGCGGGAGGGTCGATAAATGAGCAGTTCTTC.

This clone was counted between two and nine times. The chain combines TRBV30 with TRBJ2-2; TRBD2 agrees at 11 bases. The CDR3 is 18 residues long. With V trimmed by 1 base and J by 5 bases, 12 bases remained unmatched. Germline CDR1 is GTSNPN and CDR2 is SVGIG (reference sequence). The CDR3 loop reads CAWSEGLAGGSATGELFF. Written as DNA, the CDR3 is TGTGCCTGGAGTGAAGGGCTAGCGGGAGGATCCGCAACCGGGGAGCTGTTTTTT.

On this clone: Other DNA sequences in this specimen translate into the identical CDR3. The chain recombines TRBV15 with TRBJ1-2, with 7 bases matching TRBD1. Unmatched junction bases numbered 3, after V lost 0 bases and J lost 2 bases. Germline CDR1 and CDR2: LNHNV and YYDKDF (reference sequence). The CDR3 sequence is 15 residues long. The CDR3 here is CATSRDPGGNYGYTF. DNA of the CDR3: TGTGCCACCAGCAGAGATCCAGGGGGAAACTATGGCTACACCTTC. Supplemented by reference TRBV15 and TRBJ1-2, the full variable domain reads DAMVIQNPRYQVTQFGKPVTLSCSQTLNHNVMYWYQQKSSQAPKLLFHYYDKDFNNEADTPDNFQSRRPNTSFCFLDIRSPGLGDTAMYLCATSRDPGGNYGYTFGSGTRLTVV.

This clone was detected only a few times. The chain uses TRBV29-1 and TRBJ2-7; 8 bases are a match to TRBD2. Germline CDR1 is SQVTM and CDR2 is ANQGSEA. V trimming: 6 bases; J trimming: 0 bases; junction bases outside the gene matches: 7. This CDR3 has 14 amino acids. The CDR3 loop is CSVGPGTSSYEQYF. The CDR3 DNA is TGCAGCGTAGGACCCGGGACTAGCTCCTACGAGCAGTACTTC.

The chain has TRBV19 and TRBJ2-5; maybe TRBD2 (5 bases). This CDR3 region has 13 residues. Germline CDR1 reads LNHDA; CDR2 reads SQIVND (reference sequence). Deletions cut 7 bases from V and 0 bases from J, with 9 bases between. The CDR3 DNA reads TGTGCCAGTAAGTCGGGGAACCAAGAGACCCAGTACTTC. Protein: CASKSGNQETQYF.

This clone was counted a few times. The chain uses TRBV19 and TRBJ2-7; D might be TRBD2 (5 bases). The V end was cut by 4 bases, the J end by 4 bases, with 20 bases between. Looked up from germline, CDR1 is LNHDA and CDR2 is SQIVND (reference sequence). This CDR3 is 16 amino acids long. CDR3 sequence reads: CASSTISGSSGYEQYF. CDR3 DNA: TGTGCCAGTAGTACGATATCGGGATCGTCGGGTTACGAGCAGTACTTC.

This clone turned up a few times. The chain is built from TRBV25-1 and TRBJ1-2, with D maybe TRBD1 (5 bases). Germline CDR1 is MGHDK and CDR2 is SYGVNS. The CDR3 has 15 amino acids. Trimming removed 3 bases at V and 2 bases at J, with 13 bases between. In DNA, the CDR3 is TGTGCCAGCAGTGACCGCGTCGCAGGGAACTATGGCTACACCTTC. This gives the protein CASSDRVAGNYGYTF.

This clone was counted only a few times. Sequence at one end of the junction differs from germline and may be a read error. The rearrangement joins TRBV27 to TRBJ2-7, with D perhaps TRBD1 (5 bases). Germline-derived CDR1 and CDR2 are MNHEY and SMNVEV (reference sequence). The CDR3 is 15 amino acids. The chain's CDR3 is CASSLSGRPSHEQYF. The CDR3 DNA follows: TGTGCCAGCAGTTTATCGGGGCGCCCCTCCCACGAGCAGTACTTC.

The CDR3 sequence: CAISATSGYEQYF. CDR3 bases: TGTGCCATCAGTGCGACTAGCGGCTACGAGCAGTACTTC. The chain links TRBV10-3 to TRBJ2-7; 9 positions agree with TRBD2. With V trimmed by 4 bases and J by 3 bases, 1 base remained unmatched. This CDR3 is 13 amino acids long. Germline V CDR1 and CDR2: ENHRY, SYGVKD.

In its sample, this clone was seen a few times. J is TRBJ1-5 and V is TRBV9; TRBD1 matches 7 bases. CDR3 size: 16 residues. Germline CDR1 is SGDLS and CDR2 is YYNGEE. The trim removed 0 bases at V and 3 bases at J, leaving 6 bases unmatched. The CDR3 protein is CASSVAGGDINQPQHF. The CDR3 nucleotides are TGTGCCAGCAGCGTAGCAGGGGGTGATATCAATCAGCCCCAGCATTTT. The complete variable domain, with remaining parts taken from reference TRBV9 and TRBJ1-5, reads DSGVTQTPKHLITATGQRVTLRCSPRSGDLSVYWYQQSLDQGLQFLIQYYNGEERAKGNILERFSAQQFPDLHSELNLSSLELGDSALYFCASSVAGGDINQPQHFGDGTRLSIL.

The J gene is TRBJ2-7, the V gene TRBV7-6; 12 bases are shared with TRBD1. Germline CDR1 SGHVS, CDR2 FNYEAQ. The CDR3 totals 17 residues. The V gene end was trimmed by 5 bases and the J gene end by 5 bases; junction bases not matched to a gene: 13. The CDR3 sequence is CASSTWQSGQGANEQYF. DNA for the CDR3: TGTGCCAGCAGCACCTGGCAGTCGGGACAGGGGGCGAACGAGCAGTACTTC.

This clone showed up just a few times. The V call is TRBV29-1, the J call TRBJ1-2, with 8 bases that match TRBD1. V dropped 1 base and J dropped 0; count of bases not matched to a gene: 13. The CDR3 length is 18 residues. CDR1 SQVTM and CDR2 ANQGSEA come from the germline V gene. The CDR3 region has the DNA TGCAGCGTTGAAGCAGGGACAGGCGGTCAAGGTCCTAACTATGGCTACACCTTC. As protein: CSVEAGTGGQGPNYGYTF.

This chain connects TRBV4-1 to TRBJ2-3; D possibly corresponds to TRBD2 (5 bases). Germline values: CDR1 MGHRA, CDR2 YSYEKL. The CDR3 consists of 16 residues. V lost 5 bases to trimming and J lost 3 bases, with 18 bases between them. The CDR3 here is CASSNEASRETDTQYF. DNA for the CDR3: TGCGCCAGCAGCAACGAGGCTAGCCGCGAGACAGATACGCAGTATTTT.

This rearrangement joins TRBV30 to TRBJ1-3; no clear D. The CDR3 has 13 residues. Looked up from germline, CDR1 is GTSNPN and CDR2 is SVGIG (reference sequence). V was shortened by 2 bases and J by 3 bases, with 8 bases between the two germline ends. The CDR3 DNA follows: TGTGCCTGGAGTTCTCTATTTGGAAACACCATATATTTT. Residues: CAWSSLFGNTIYF.

This clone was counted a few times. The chain employs TRBV4-1 and TRBJ2-7; 9 bases align to TRBD2. The CDR3 has 16 residues. V lost 1 base and J lost 6; bases outside the gene matches: 10. The germline gives CDR1 MGHRA, CDR2 YSYEKL. The DNA of the CDR3 is TGCGCCAGCAGCCAAGGTAGGGCTAGCGGGAAAGGCGAGCAGTACTTC. It specifies CASSQGRASGKGEQYF.

The table lists this clone with a few counts. The chain is built from TRBV28 and TRBJ2-3; 7 bases match TRBD1. Per germline, CDR1 MDHEN and CDR2 SYDVKM. This CDR3 spans 17 amino acids. J was trimmed by 5 bases and V by 2 bases; bases with no gene match: 13. The chain's CDR3 is CASSLPLNRGSRDTQYF. The CDR3, as DNA: TGTGCCAGCAGTTTACCACTGAACAGGGGATCAAGAGATACGCAGTATTTT.

The sample holds a few counts of this clone. This chain links TRBV5-1 with TRBJ2-1, with a possible D match to TRBD1 (5 bases). This CDR3 region has 16 residues. V lost 0 bases and J 1 base, leaving 11 bases between the germline ends. Germline V gene data show CDR1 as SGHRS and CDR2 as YFSETQ. The CDR3 DNA reads TGCGCCAGCAGCTTGGCGACAGACCTTTCCTACAATGAGCAGTTCTTC. Translation gives CASSLATDLSYNEQFF.

The sample holds a few counts of this clone. The chain joins TRBV2 to TRBJ2-7; TRBD2 matches at 11 bases. V was clipped by 8 bases and J by 4 bases; unmatched bases: 1. The CDR3 loop spans 12 amino acids. Germline-derived CDR1 and CDR2 are SNHLY and FYNNEI. The CDR3 sequence: CASGLAGYEQYF. The CDR3 DNA reads TGTGCCAGCGGACTAGCGGGTTACGAGCAGTACTTC.

This clone has more than one count but fewer than ten. This rearrangement joins TRBV10-3 to TRBJ2-5; TRBD2 matches 12 bases. Germline V gene data show CDR1 as ENHRY and CDR2 as SYGVKD. The CDR3 extends over 16 amino acids. V dropped 3 bases and J dropped 4; count of bases not matched to a gene: 6. For the CDR3, the DNA is TGTGCCATCAGTGACAAGACTAGCGGGAGAAGAGAGACCCAGTACTTC. It codes for CAISDKTSGRRETQYF.

This clone was detected a few times. The CDR3 sequence is CASSPARAGANVLTF. CDR3 coding DNA: TGTGCCAGCTCACCAGCGAGGGCTGGGGCCAACGTCCTGACTTTC. V is TRBV18 and J is TRBJ2-6, with a possible D match to TRBD2 (5 bases). Germline CDR1 reads KGHSH; CDR2 reads LQKENI. The V end was cut by 2 bases, the J end by 2 bases, with 7 bases between. This CDR3 spans 15 amino acids.

The CDR3 region has the DNA TGTGCCTGGAGTGTGCCCCCTAGAGCTCACAATGAGCAGTTCTTC. Translation: CAWSVPPRAHNEQFF. This chain connects TRBV30 to TRBJ2-1; no definite D call. Trimming cost V 0 bases and J 5 bases, with 14 bases left between them. From germline, CDR1 is GTSNPN and CDR2 SVGIG (reference sequence). The CDR3 covers 15 residues.

The rearrangement uses TRBV30 and TRBJ1-3; 7 bases line up with TRBD1. CDR1 and CDR2 (germline): GTSNPN, SVGIG (reference sequence). Trimming removed 5 bases from V and 0 bases from J; junction bases left unmatched: 4. CDR3 length equals 14 residues. The DNA of the CDR3 is TGTGCCTGGTGCAGGGGGATCTCTGGAAACACCATATATTTT. Its protein product is CAWCRGISGNTIYF.